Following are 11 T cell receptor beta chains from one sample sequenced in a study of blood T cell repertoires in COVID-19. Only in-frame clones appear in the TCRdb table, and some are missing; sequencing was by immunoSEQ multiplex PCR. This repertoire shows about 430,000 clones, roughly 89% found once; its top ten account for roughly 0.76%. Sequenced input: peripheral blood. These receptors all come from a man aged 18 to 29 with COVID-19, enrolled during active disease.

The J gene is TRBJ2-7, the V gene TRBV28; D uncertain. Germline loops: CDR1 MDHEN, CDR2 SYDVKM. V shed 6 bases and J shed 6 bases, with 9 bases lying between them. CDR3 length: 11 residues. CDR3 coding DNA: TGTGCCAGCAGGTACCGGGTCGAGCAGTACTTC. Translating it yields CASRYRVEQYF. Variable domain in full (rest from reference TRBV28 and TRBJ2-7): DVKVTQSSRYLVKRTGEKVFLECVQDMDHENMFWYRQDPGLGLRLIYFSYDVKMKEKGDIPEGYSVSREKKERFSLILESASTNQTSMYLCASRYRVEQYFGPGTRLTVT.

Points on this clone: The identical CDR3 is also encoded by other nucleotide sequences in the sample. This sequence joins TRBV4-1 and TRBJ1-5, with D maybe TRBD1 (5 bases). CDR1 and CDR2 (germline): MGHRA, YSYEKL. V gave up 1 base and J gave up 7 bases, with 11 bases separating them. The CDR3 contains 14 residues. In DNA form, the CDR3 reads TGCGCCAGCAGCCAAGTCGGCGGGGACCAGCCCCAGCATTTT. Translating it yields CASSQVGGDQPQHF.

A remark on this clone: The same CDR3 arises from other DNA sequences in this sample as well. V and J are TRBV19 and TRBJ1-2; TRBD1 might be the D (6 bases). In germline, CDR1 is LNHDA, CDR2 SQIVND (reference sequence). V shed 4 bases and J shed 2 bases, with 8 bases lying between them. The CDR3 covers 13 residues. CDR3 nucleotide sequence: TGTGCCAGTAGTAGTACAGGGAACTATGGCTACACCTTC. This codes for CASSSTGNYGYTF.

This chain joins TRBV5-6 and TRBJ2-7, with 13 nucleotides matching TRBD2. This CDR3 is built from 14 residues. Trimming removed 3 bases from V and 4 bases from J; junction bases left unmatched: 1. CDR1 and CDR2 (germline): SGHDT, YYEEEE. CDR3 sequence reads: CASSSLAGGYEQYF. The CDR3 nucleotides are TGTGCCAGCAGCTCACTAGCGGGAGGGTACGAGCAGTACTTC.

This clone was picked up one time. The CDR3 coding sequence is TGTGCCAGCAGCCCAGACAGGGCGGATACGCAGTATTTT. This encodes CASSPDRADTQYF. This chain joins TRBV12-3 or TRBV12-4 and TRBJ2-3; 7 positions match TRBD1. The J segment lost 6 bases and the V segment lost 6 bases, leaving 6 bases of the junction unmatched. This CDR3 region has 13 residues.

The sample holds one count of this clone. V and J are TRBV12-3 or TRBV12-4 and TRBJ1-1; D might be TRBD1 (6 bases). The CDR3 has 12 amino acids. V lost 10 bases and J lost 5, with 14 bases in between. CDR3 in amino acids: CAIRGGGTEAFF. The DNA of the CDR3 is TGTGCCATCCGTGGGGGCGGGACTGAAGCTTTCTTT.

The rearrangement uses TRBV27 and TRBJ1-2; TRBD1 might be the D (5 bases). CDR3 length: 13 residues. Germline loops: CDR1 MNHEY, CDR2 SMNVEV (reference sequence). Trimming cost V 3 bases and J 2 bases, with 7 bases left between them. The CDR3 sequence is CASSFSGNYGYTF. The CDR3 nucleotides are TGTGCCAGCAGTTTCTCAGGGAACTATGGCTACACCTTC.

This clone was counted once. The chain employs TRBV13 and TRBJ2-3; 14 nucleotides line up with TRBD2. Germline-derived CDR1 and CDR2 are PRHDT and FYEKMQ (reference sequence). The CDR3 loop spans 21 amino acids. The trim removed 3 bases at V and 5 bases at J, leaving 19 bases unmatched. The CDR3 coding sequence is TGTGCCAGCAGCTTTTTATCCTCCGGGACTAGCGGGAGATTTTTAGGAGATACGCAGTATTTT. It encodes CASSFLSSGTSGRFLGDTQYF.

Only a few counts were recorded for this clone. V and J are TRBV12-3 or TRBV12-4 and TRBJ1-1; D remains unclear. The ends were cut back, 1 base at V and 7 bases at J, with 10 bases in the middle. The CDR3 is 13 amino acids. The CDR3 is CASSLVEGYEAFF. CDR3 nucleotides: TGTGCCAGCAGTTTAGTGGAGGGATATGAAGCTTTCTTT.

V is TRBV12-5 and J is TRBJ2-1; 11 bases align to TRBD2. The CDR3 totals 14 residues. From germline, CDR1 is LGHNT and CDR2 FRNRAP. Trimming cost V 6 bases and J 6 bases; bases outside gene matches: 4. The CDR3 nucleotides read TGTGCTAGTGGATTAGCGGGGGGGCGCAATGAGCAGTTCTTC. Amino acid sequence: CASGLAGGRNEQFF.

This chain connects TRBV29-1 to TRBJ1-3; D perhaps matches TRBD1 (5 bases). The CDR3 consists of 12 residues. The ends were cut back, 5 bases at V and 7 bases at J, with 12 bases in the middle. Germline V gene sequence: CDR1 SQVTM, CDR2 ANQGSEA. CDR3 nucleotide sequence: TGCAGCGTTCCGGGGGAGGGGAACACCATATATTTT. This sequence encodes CSVPGEGNTIYF.